This entry features one T cell receptor (beta chain) sequence. This sample was included in a study of blood T cell repertoires in COVID-19. About the study: Samples taken during acute and convalescent COVID-19 were collected in the United States, Italy and Spain.

V lost 6 bases and J lost 5; bases outside the gene matches: 8. The CDR3 has 13 residues. Germline CDR1 and CDR2: SQVTM and ANQGSEA. Clinical history as reported by participants underpinned cohort assignment. Method: immunoSEQ multiplex PCR; TCRdb's copy keeps in-frame clones and lacks some. The table has about 210,000 clones, 81% seen once; the top ten hold approximately 9%. The chain combines TRBV29-1 with TRBJ1-1; 8 bases agree with TRBD1. The origin of this receptor is a woman in her forties or fifties with acute COVID-19. Sequenced: PBMCs or T cells enriched from blood (not recorded which). This chain's CDR3 is CSVAPGQVTEAFF. CDR3 bases: TGCAGCGTCGCGCCGGGACAGGTTACTGAAGCTTTCTTT.